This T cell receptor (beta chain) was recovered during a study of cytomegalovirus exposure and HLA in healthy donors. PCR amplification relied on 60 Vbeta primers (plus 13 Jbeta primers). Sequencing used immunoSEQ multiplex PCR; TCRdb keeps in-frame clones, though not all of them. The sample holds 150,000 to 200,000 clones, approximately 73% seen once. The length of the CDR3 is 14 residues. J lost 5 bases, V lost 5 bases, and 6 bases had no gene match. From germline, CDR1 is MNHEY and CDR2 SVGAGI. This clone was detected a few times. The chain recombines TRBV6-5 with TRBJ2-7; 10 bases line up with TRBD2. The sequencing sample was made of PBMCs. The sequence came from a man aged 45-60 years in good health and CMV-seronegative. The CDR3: CASSQLAGRHEQYF. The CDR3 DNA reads TGTGCCAGCAGTCAACTAGCGGGGAGGCACGAGCAGTACTTC.